This note documents a single T cell receptor (beta chain) sequence. The repertoire was sequenced with immunoSEQ multiplex PCR; TCRdb's copy has only in-frame clones and lacks some. The data hold 200,000 or so clones, with around 84% observed a single time. This record belongs to a study of cytomegalovirus exposure and HLA in healthy donors. Germline values: CDR1 MGHDK, CDR2 SYGVNS. The length of the CDR3 is 15 residues. Trimming took off 3 bases at V and 0 bases at J, with 10 bases between the two ends. V gene TRBV25-1 combines with J gene TRBJ2-3; D gene unclear. Sequences were obtained from PBMCs. The source is a man between 18 and 29 years old in good health and CMV-seropositive. The CDR3 is CASSDRTVSTDTQYF. CDR3 sequence (DNA): TGTGCCAGCAGTGATCGCACAGTTAGCACAGATACGCAGTATTTT.